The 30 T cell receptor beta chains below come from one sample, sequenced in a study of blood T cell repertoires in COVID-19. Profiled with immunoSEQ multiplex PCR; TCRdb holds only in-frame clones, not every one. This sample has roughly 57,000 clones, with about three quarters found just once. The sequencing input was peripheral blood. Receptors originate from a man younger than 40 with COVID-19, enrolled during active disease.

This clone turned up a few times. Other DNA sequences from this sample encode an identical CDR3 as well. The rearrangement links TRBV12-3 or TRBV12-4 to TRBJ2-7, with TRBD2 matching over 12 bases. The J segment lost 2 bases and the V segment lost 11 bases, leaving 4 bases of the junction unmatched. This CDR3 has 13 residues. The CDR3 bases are TGTGCCTCTAGCGGGGGGGCCACCTACGAGCAGTACTTC. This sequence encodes CASSGGATYEQYF.

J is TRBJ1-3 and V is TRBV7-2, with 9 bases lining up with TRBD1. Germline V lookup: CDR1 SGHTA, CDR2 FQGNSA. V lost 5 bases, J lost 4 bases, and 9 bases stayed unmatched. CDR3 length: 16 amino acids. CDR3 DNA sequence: TGTGCCAGCAGCCCCGCCTACAGGGGGCTAGGAAACACCATATATTTT. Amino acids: CASSPAYRGLGNTIYF.

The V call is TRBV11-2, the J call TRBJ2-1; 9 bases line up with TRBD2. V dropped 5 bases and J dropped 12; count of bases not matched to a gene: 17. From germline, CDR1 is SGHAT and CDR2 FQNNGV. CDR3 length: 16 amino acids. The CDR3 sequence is CASSPLAGTFNKGQFF. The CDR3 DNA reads TGTGCCAGCAGCCCCCTAGCGGGAACCTTCAACAAGGGGCAGTTCTTC.

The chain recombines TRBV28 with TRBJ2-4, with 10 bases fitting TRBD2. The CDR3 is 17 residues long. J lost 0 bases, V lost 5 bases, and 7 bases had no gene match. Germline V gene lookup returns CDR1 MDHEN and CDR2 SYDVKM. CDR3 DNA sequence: TGTGCCAGCAGTACGAGACTAGCGGGCCTAGCCAAAAACATTCAGTACTTC. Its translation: CASSTRLAGLAKNIQYF.

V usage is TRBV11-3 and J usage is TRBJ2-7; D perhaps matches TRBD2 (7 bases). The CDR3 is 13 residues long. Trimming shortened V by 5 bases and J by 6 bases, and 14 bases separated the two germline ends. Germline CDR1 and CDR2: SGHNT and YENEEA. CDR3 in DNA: TGTGCCAGCAGCCCTGCGGGGGCCGGCGAGCAGTACTTC. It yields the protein CASSPAGAGEQYF.

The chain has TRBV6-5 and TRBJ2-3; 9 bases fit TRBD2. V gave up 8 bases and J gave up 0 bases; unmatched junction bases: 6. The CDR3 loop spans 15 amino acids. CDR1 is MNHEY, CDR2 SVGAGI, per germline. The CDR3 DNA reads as TGTGCCAGCCCCTCTAGCGGGGATAGCACAGATACGCAGTATTTT. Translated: CASPSSGDSTDTQYF.

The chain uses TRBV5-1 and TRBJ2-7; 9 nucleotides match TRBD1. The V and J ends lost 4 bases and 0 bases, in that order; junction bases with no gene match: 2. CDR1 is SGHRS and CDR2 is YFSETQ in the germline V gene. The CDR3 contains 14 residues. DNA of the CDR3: TGCGCCAGCAGCGACAGGGGGTTCTCCTACGAGCAGTACTTC. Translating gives CASSDRGFSYEQYF.

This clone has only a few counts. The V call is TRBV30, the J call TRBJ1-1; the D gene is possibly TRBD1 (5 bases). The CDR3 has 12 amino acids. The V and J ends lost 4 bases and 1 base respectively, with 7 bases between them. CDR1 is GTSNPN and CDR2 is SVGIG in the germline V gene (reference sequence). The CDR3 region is CAWTQGNTEAFF. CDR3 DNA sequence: TGTGCCTGGACGCAGGGGAACACTGAAGCTTTCTTT. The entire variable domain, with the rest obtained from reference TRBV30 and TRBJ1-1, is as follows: SQTIHQWPATLVQPVGSPLSLECTVEGTSNPNLYWYRQAAGRGLQLLFYSVGIGQISSEVPQNLSASRPQDRQFILSSKKLLLSDSGFYLCAWTQGNTEAFFGQGTRLTVV.

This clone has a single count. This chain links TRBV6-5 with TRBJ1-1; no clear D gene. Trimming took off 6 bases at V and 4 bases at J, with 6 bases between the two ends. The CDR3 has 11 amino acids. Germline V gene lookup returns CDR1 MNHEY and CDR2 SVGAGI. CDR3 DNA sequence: TGTGCCAGCAGGGGAGGCACTGAAGCTTTCTTT. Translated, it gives CASRGGTEAFF.

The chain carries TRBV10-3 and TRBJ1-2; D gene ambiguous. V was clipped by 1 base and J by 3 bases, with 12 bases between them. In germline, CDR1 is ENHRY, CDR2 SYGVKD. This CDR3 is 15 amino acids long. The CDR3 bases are TGTGCCATCAGTGAGTTACAGAACTCCTACTATGGCTACACCTTC. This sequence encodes CAISELQNSYYGYTF.

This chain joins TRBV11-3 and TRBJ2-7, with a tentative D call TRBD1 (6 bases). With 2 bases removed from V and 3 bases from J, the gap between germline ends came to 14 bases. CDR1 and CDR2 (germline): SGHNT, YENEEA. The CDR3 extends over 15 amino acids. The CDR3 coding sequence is TGTGCCAGCAGCTTAACTACAGGGAACATCTACGAGCAGTACTTC. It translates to CASSLTTGNIYEQYF.

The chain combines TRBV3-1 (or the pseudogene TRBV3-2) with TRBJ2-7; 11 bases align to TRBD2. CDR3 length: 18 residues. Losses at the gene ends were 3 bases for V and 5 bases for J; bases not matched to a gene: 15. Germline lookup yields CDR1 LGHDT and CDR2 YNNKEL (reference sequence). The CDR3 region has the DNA TGTGCCAGCAGCCATACTGGGACTAGCGGCGGCATTATCCACGAGCAGTACTTC. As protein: CASSHTGTSGGIIHEQYF.

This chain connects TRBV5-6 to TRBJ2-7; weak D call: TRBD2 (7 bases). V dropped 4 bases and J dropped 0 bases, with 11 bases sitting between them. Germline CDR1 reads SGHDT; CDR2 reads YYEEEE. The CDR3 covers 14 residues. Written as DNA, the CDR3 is TGTGCCAGCAGCCTCGGGGGGCCCTCCTACGAGCAGTACTTC. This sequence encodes CASSLGGPSYEQYF.

CDR3 sequence (DNA): TGTGCCAGCAGTCCAACTCCGGGGACAGCCTTGAGCTCCTATAATTCACCCCTCCACTTT. Translating it yields CASSPTPGTALSSYNSPLHF. The chain combines TRBV27 with TRBJ1-6, with 7 bases lining up with TRBD1. This CDR3 comprises 20 residues. Germline CDR1 is MNHEY and CDR2 is SMNVEV (reference sequence). Trimming took 5 bases from V and 0 from J; bases not matched to a gene: 16.

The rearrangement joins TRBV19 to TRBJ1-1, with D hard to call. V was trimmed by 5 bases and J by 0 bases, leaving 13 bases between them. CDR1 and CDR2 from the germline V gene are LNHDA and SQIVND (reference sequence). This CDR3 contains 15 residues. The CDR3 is CASSQDGGVNTEAFF. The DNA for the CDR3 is TGTGCCAGTAGTCAAGACGGCGGAGTGAACACTGAAGCTTTCTTT.

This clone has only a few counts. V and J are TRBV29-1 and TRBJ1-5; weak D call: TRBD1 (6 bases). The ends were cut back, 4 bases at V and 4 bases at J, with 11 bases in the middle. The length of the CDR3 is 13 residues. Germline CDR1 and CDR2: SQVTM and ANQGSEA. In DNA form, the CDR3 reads TGCAGCGTTGTGCGGCAGGGGAATCAGCCCCAGCATTTT. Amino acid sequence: CSVVRQGNQPQHF.

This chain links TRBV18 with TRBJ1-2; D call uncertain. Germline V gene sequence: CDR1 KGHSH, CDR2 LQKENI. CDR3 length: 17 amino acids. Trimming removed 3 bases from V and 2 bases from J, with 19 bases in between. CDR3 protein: CASSPFSGREVNYGYTF. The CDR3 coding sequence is TGTGCCAGCTCACCGTTCAGCGGGAGGGAGGTAAACTATGGCTACACCTTC.

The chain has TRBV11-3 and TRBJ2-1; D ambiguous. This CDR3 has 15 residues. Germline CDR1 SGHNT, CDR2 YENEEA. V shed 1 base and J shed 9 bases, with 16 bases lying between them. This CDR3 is CASSLAAIINPEQFF. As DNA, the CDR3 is TGTGCCAGCAGCTTAGCCGCTATCATCAATCCTGAGCAGTTCTTC.

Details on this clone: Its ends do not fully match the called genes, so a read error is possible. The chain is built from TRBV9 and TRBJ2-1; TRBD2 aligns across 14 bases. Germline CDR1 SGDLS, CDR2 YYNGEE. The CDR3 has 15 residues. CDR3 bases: TGTGCCAGCAGCGCGACTAGCGGGAGGGCCCTTCACCAAATCTTC. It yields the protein CASSATSGRALHQIF. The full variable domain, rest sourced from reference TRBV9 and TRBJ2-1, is DSGVTQTPKHLITATGQRVTLRCSPRSGDLSVYWYQQSLDQGLQFLIQYYNGEERAKGNILERFSAQQFPDLHSELNLSSLELGDSALYFCASSATSGRALHQIFGPGTRLTVL.

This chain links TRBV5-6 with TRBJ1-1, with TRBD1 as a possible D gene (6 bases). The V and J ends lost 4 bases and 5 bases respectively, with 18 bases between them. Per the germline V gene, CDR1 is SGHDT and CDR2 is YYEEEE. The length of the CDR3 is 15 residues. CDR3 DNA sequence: TGTGCCAGCAGCCCGAGGTCGGGGGGCGGGACTGAAGCTTTCTTT. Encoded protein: CASSPRSGGGTEAFF.

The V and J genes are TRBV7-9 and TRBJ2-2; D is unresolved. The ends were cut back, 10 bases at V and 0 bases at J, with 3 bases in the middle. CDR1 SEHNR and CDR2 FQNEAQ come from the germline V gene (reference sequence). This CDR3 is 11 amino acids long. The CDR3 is CATTNTGELFF. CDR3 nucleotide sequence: TGTGCCACCACGAACACCGGGGAGCTGTTTTTT.

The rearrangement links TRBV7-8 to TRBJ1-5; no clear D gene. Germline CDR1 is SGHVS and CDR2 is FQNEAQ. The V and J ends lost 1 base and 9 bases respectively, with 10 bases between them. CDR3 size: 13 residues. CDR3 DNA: TGTGCCAGCAGCTTAGGGGCTATAACGCCCCAGCATTTT. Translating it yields CASSLGAITPQHF.

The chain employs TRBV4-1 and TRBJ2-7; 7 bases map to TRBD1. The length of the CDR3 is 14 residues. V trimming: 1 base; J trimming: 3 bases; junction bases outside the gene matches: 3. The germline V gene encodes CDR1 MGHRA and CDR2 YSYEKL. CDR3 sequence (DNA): TGCGCCAGCAGCCAAGTCGACAGGGACTACGAGCAGTACTTC. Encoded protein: CASSQVDRDYEQYF.

The DNA of the CDR3 is TGTGCCAGCAGTCCGACAGGGGGTGTAAACTATGGCTACACCTTC. Amino acids: CASSPTGGVNYGYTF. This chain joins TRBV28 and TRBJ1-2, with 9 bases aligning to TRBD1. The CDR3 runs 15 residues. Germline V gene data show CDR1 as MDHEN and CDR2 as SYDVKM. The J segment lost 2 bases and the V segment lost 5 bases, leaving 6 bases of the junction unmatched.

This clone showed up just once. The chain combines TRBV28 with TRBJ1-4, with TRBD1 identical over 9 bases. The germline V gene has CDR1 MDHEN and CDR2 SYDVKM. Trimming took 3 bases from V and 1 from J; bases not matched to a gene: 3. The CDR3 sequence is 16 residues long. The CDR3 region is CASSFRDRETNEKLFF. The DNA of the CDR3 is TGTGCCAGCAGTTTTCGGGACAGGGAAACTAATGAAAAACTGTTTTTT.

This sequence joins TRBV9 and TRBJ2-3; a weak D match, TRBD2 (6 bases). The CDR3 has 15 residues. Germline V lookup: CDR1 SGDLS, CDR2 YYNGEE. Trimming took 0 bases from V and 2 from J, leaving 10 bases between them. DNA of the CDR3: TGTGCCAGCAGCGTAGCGGGACTCTCCACAGATACGCAGTATTTT. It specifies CASSVAGLSTDTQYF.

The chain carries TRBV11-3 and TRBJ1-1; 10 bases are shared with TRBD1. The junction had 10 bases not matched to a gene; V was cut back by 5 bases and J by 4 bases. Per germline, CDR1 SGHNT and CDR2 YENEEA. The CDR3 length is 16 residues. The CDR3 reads CASSKDGQGGFTEAFF. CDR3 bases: TGTGCCAGCAGCAAAGATGGACAGGGGGGATTCACTGAAGCTTTCTTT.

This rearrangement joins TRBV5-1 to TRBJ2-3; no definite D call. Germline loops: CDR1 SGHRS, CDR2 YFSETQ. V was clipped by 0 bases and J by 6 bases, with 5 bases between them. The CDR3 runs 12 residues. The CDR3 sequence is CASSLGLDTQYF. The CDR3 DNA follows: TGCGCCAGCAGCTTGGGGCTGGATACGCAGTATTTT. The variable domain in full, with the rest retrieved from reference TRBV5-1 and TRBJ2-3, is KAGVTQTPRYLIKTRGQQVTLSCSPISGHRSVSWYQQTPGQGLQFLFEYFSETQRNKGNFPGRFSGRQFSNSRSEMNVSTLELGDSALYLCASSLGLDTQYFGPGTRLTVL.

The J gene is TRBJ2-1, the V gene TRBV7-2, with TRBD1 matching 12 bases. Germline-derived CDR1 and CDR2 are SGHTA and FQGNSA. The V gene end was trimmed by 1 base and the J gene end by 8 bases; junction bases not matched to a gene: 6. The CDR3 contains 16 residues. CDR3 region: CASSLEGTGGVYEQFF. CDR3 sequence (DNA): TGTGCCAGCAGCTTAGAAGGGACAGGGGGCGTTTATGAGCAGTTCTTC.

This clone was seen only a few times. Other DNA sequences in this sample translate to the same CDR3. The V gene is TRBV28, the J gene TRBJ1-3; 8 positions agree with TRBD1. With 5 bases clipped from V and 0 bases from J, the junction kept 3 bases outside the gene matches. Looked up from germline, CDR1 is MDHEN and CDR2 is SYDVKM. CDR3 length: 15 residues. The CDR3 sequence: CASSDRGLSGNTIYF. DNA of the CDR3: TGTGCCAGCAGTGACAGGGGCCTCTCTGGAAACACCATATATTTT.